What follows are 29 T cell receptor beta chains derived from one specimen sequenced in a study of OX40 agonist ivuxolimab in advanced cancers. Method: immunoSEQ multiplex PCR; TCRdb's copy keeps in-frame clones and lacks some. The sample gives roughly 30,000 clones, roughly 90% of which show up once; roughly 15% is in the top ten. Sample: CD4+ or CD8+ T cells sorted from blood, taken in a trial of the OX40 agonist ivuxolimab. These TCRs come from an adult with an advanced solid tumor such as melanoma, head and neck, liver or kidney cancer.

The rearrangement uses TRBV10-2 and TRBJ1-2, with no clear D. CDR3 length equals 13 residues. V was cut by 3 bases and J by 0 bases, with 5 bases left in between. CDR1 and CDR2 (germline): WSHSY, SAAADI. For the CDR3, the DNA is TGCGCCAGCAGTGATTCGGCTAACTATGGCTACACCTTC. This gives the protein CASSDSANYGYTF.

The V call is TRBV27, the J call TRBJ1-6, with 8 bases aligning to TRBD1. This CDR3 spans 16 amino acids. The J segment lost 8 bases and the V segment lost 1 base, leaving 7 bases of the junction unmatched. Germline V lookup: CDR1 MNHEY, CDR2 SMNVEV (reference sequence). This CDR3 reads CASSLWAGGIDSPLHF. CDR3 coding DNA: TGTGCCAGCAGTTTATGGGCAGGGGGCATAGATTCACCCCTCCACTTT.

This clone is medium-sized within its sample. The rearrangement joins TRBV28 to TRBJ2-5, with TRBD1 as a possible D gene (5 bases). V shed 4 bases and J shed 1 base, with 13 bases lying between them. The CDR3 loop spans 15 amino acids. CDR1 and CDR2 from the germline V gene are MDHEN and SYDVKM. CDR3 nucleotide sequence: TGTGCCAGCAGTTCCTACAGCAGGGTCCAAGAGACCCAGTACTTC. Translating it yields CASSSYSRVQETQYF.

V is TRBV19 and J is TRBJ2-1; D not certain. CDR3 size: 11 residues. With 3 bases removed from V and 6 bases from J, the gap between germline ends came to 3 bases. Germline lookup yields CDR1 LNHDA and CDR2 SQIVND (reference sequence). The CDR3 here is CASSISNEQFF. CDR3 in DNA: TGTGCCAGTAGTATTAGCAATGAGCAGTTCTTC.

This sequence joins TRBV29-1 and TRBJ2-1; 7 bases match TRBD2. The CDR3 is 16 residues long. Germline CDR1 and CDR2: SQVTM and ANQGSEA. V lost 6 bases, J lost 2 bases, and 13 bases stayed unmatched. The CDR3 DNA reads as TGCAGCGTCCCACAACAGCTAGGACTAGCCTACAATGAGCAGTTCTTC. This gives the protein CSVPQQLGLAYNEQFF.

This clone was recorded only once. The chain joins TRBV4-1 to TRBJ2-3; D possibly corresponds to TRBD2 (6 bases). V was trimmed by 4 bases and J by 6 bases, leaving 14 bases between them. The CDR3 is 14 amino acids. The germline V gene encodes CDR1 MGHRA and CDR2 YSYEKL. CDR3 loop: CASSLVADLDTQYF. CDR3 DNA: TGCGCCAGCAGCCTAGTAGCGGATCTTGATACGCAGTATTTT.

The chain employs TRBV28 and TRBJ2-6; tentatively, D is TRBD2 (6 bases). V was trimmed by 6 bases and J by 1 base, leaving 22 bases between them. Per the germline V gene, CDR1 is MDHEN and CDR2 is SYDVKM. The CDR3 runs 19 residues. CDR3 DNA: TGTGCCAGCAGCCCAATCCCGACTAGTCGGGTTTCTGGGGCCAACGTCCTGACTTTC. This codes for CASSPIPTSRVSGANVLTF.

The J gene is TRBJ2-7, the V gene TRBV11-2; the D call may be TRBD1 or TRBD2 (6 bases each). CDR1 is SGHAT, CDR2 FQNNGV, per germline. CDR3 length: 14 amino acids. V gave up 2 bases and J gave up 4 bases, with 12 bases separating them. The CDR3 here is CASSLRQGRYEQYF. Written as DNA, the CDR3 is TGTGCCAGCAGCTTAAGGCAGGGGAGGTACGAGCAGTACTTC. The variable domain in full, completed from reference TRBV11-2 and TRBJ2-7, reads EAGVAQSPRYKIIEKRQSVAFWCNPISGHATLYWYQQILGQGPKLLIQFQNNGVVDDSQLPKDRFSAERLKGVDSTLKIQPAKLEDSAVYLCASSLRQGRYEQYFGPGTRLTVT.

The chain is built from TRBV6-5 and TRBJ1-5, with 11 bases identical to TRBD1. V was pared by 4 bases and J by 6 bases, with 8 bases of the junction left unmatched. This CDR3 region has 16 residues. The germline V gene has CDR1 MNHEY and CDR2 SVGAGI. The CDR3 bases are TGTGCCAGCAGTTCTCGGACAGGGGGCGAAGTTCAGCCCCAGCATTTT. Translation gives CASSSRTGGEVQPQHF.

The V call is TRBV7-9, the J call TRBJ2-7, with a possible D match to TRBD2 (5 bases). With 6 bases removed from V and 0 bases from J, the gap between germline ends came to 15 bases. CDR1 is SEHNR and CDR2 is FQNEAQ in the germline V gene (reference sequence). CDR3 length equals 15 residues. CDR3: CASRPSGVSSYEQYF. CDR3 in DNA: TGTGCCAGCAGACCATCCGGGGTAAGCTCCTACGAGCAGTACTTC.

The chain employs TRBV19 and TRBJ1-1; unclear D gene. Germline lookup yields CDR1 LNHDA and CDR2 SQIVND (reference sequence). Between the trimmed V and J ends, which lost 3 bases and 5 bases, there was a span of 13 bases. This CDR3 region has 14 residues. The CDR3 is CASSITSDGTEAFF. In nucleotides, the CDR3 is TGTGCCAGTAGTATCACCAGCGATGGAACTGAAGCTTTCTTT.

CDR3 loop: CASSQDRDRGYSSYNEQFF. CDR3 DNA sequence: TGTGCCAGCAGCCAAGATCGGGACAGGGGTTACAGCTCCTACAATGAGCAGTTCTTC. The chain uses TRBV14 and TRBJ2-1, with 10 bases aligning to TRBD1. The CDR3 is made up of 19 amino acids. The V and J ends lost 0 bases and 0 bases, in that order; junction bases with no gene match: 8. Germline V gives CDR1 SGHDN, CDR2 FVKESK.

CDR3 region: CASSGEGLNTEAFF. The CDR3 DNA reads as TGTGCCAGCAGCGGGGAGGGCTTGAACACTGAAGCTTTCTTT. The chain links TRBV4-2 to TRBJ1-1; D gene uncertain. The V end lost 5 bases, the J end lost 0 bases, and 10 bases lay between the germline ends. The CDR3 runs to 14 residues. Germline lookup yields CDR1 LGHNA and CDR2 YNFKEQ.

The chain couples TRBV5-8 to TRBJ2-5; possible D gene TRBD2, 6 bases. The CDR3 loop spans 15 amino acids. Germline CDR1 is SGHTS and CDR2 is YDEGEE. Trimming pared 0 bases from V and 4 bases from J, leaving 13 bases between. The CDR3 region has the DNA TGTGCCAGCAGCTTGGCTTGGGGGGAGAGAGAGACCCAGTACTTC. This codes for CASSLAWGERETQYF.

This sequence joins TRBV27 and TRBJ1-2, with 7 bases identical to TRBD1. The germline V gene encodes CDR1 MNHEY and CDR2 SMNVEV (reference sequence). The junction had 8 bases not matched to a gene; V was cut back by 6 bases and J by 4 bases. The CDR3 length is 14 residues. The CDR3 region has the DNA TGTGCCAGCAGGGTCGGGACAGCAAGCTATGGCTACACCTTC. As protein: CASRVGTASYGYTF.

V is TRBV5-4 and J is TRBJ2-7; 9 bases are shared with TRBD2. With 4 bases clipped from V and 2 bases from J, the junction kept 7 bases outside the gene matches. The CDR3 runs 15 residues. The germline gives CDR1 SGHNT, CDR2 YYREEE (reference sequence). The CDR3 protein is CASSSTLAGAYEQYF. For the CDR3, the DNA is TGTGCCAGCAGCAGCACCTTAGCGGGAGCCTACGAGCAGTACTTC.

The rearrangement links TRBV6-5 to TRBJ2-5, with D uncertain. This CDR3 spans 13 amino acids. From germline, CDR1 is MNHEY and CDR2 SVGAGI. V gave up 1 base and J gave up 1 base, with 4 bases separating them. The CDR3 DNA sequence: TGTGCCAGCAGTTACTACGCCCAAGAGACCCAGTACTTC. Its protein is CASSYYAQETQYF.

The chain couples TRBV27 to TRBJ1-4, with D unclear. The germline gives CDR1 MNHEY, CDR2 SMNVEV (reference sequence). Trimming cost V 10 bases and J 7 bases, with 13 bases left between them. This CDR3 is built from 12 residues. This CDR3 is CATTVAGEKLFF. CDR3 DNA: TGTGCCACTACCGTGGCGGGTGAAAAACTGTTTTTT.

The table lists this clone with a few counts. The chain is built from TRBV4-1 and TRBJ1-5, with D unresolved. The CDR3 runs to 15 residues. Deletions cut 7 bases from V and 5 bases from J, with 18 bases between. Germline V gives CDR1 MGHRA, CDR2 YSYEKL. The CDR3 DNA reads TGCGCCAGCAACCATCGCAATCATCCCGATCAGCCCCAGCATTTT. This sequence encodes CASNHRNHPDQPQHF.

The chain employs TRBV6-5 and TRBJ2-1; maybe TRBD2 (7 bases). Trimming removed 6 bases from V and 7 bases from J, with 16 bases in between. The CDR3 is 14 amino acids. Germline CDR1 reads MNHEY; CDR2 reads SVGAGI. CDR3 coding DNA: TGTGCCAGCAGGGGGGAGGGGGAAAGGAATGAGCAGTTCTTC. Translating it yields CASRGEGERNEQFF.

This sequence joins TRBV11-1 and TRBJ2-7; TRBD1 or TRBD2 may be the D gene (5 bases each). Germline loops: CDR1 SGHAT, CDR2 FQDESV (reference sequence). V was shortened by 0 bases and J by 2 bases, with 11 bases between the two germline ends. The CDR3 is 15 residues long. For the CDR3, the DNA is TGTGCCAGCAGCTTAGCCCGGGACGGGACCTACGAGCAGTACTTC. It encodes CASSLARDGTYEQYF.

CDR3 nucleotide sequence: TGCGCCAGCAGCTGGGGACCGAACTCTGGGGCCAACGTCCTGACTTTC. Protein: CASSWGPNSGANVLTF. The chain joins TRBV5-1 to TRBJ2-6; D may correspond to TRBD1 or TRBD2 (5 bases each). V shed 3 bases and J shed 0 bases, with 10 bases lying between them. In germline, CDR1 is SGHRS, CDR2 YFSETQ. The CDR3 spans 16 residues. The full variable domain, with the rest looked up from reference TRBV5-1 and TRBJ2-6, is KAGVTQTPRYLIKTRGQQVTLSCSPISGHRSVSWYQQTPGQGLQFLFEYFSETQRNKGNFPGRFSGRQFSNSRSEMNVSTLELGDSALYLCASSWGPNSGANVLTFGAGSRLTVL.

This clone was seen only once. The CDR3 region is CASSLGGNPYEQYF. CDR3 DNA: TGTGCCAGCAGTTTAGGAGGGAATCCCTACGAGCAGTACTTC. V gene TRBV28 combines with J gene TRBJ2-7; D may be TRBD2 (6 bases). Germline V gene lookup returns CDR1 MDHEN and CDR2 SYDVKM. V was cut by 2 bases and J by 2 bases, with 10 bases left in between. The length of the CDR3 is 14 residues.

The chain employs TRBV7-9 and TRBJ2-1; the D gene could be TRBD1 or TRBD2 (5 bases each). Germline assignment: CDR1 SEHNR and CDR2 FQNEAQ (reference sequence). The CDR3 spans 15 residues. The ends were cut back, 1 base at V and 5 bases at J, with 12 bases in the middle. Written as DNA, the CDR3 is TGTGCCAGCAGCTTAGAATGGGACCCCGACAATGAGCAGTTCTTC. This codes for CASSLEWDPDNEQFF.

This clone has just one count. The chain has TRBV4-2 and TRBJ1-4; D not resolved. V gave up 1 base and J gave up 0 bases, with 6 bases separating them. This CDR3 has 15 amino acids. In germline, CDR1 is LGHNA, CDR2 YNFKEQ. The CDR3 is CASSQGVSTNEKLFF. Written as DNA, the CDR3 is TGTGCCAGCAGCCAAGGGGTATCAACTAATGAAAAACTGTTTTTT.

Only a few counts were recorded for this clone. One end of the junction does not line up with germline, which may come from a read error. The V gene is TRBV7-8, the J gene TRBJ2-7; 11 bases agree with TRBD2. In germline, CDR1 is SGHVS, CDR2 FQNEAQ. The CDR3 is 15 residues long. CDR3 protein: CASSVAGGPKYEQYF. As DNA, the CDR3 is TGTGCCAGCAGCGTAGCGGGAGGGCCTAAATACGAGCAGTACTTC.

V gene TRBV19 combines with J gene TRBJ1-5; D is unclear. Germline assignment: CDR1 LNHDA and CDR2 SQIVND (reference sequence). Trimming cost V 3 bases and J 0 bases, with 21 bases left between them. The CDR3 spans 19 residues. CDR3 nucleotide sequence: TGTGCCAGTAGTATTGGAGGCCCTGGGGTAATCCTTAGCAATCAGCCCCAGCATTTT. This sequence encodes CASSIGGPGVILSNQPQHF.

CDR3: CASSPSYEQYF. The CDR3 DNA reads TGTGCCAGCAGTCCGAGTTACGAGCAGTACTTC. The V gene is TRBV2, the J gene TRBJ2-7, with unresolved D. V lost 5 bases to trimming and J lost 4 bases, with 6 bases between them. Per germline, CDR1 SNHLY and CDR2 FYNNEI. This CDR3 has 11 amino acids. The variable domain in full, completed from reference TRBV2 and TRBJ2-7, reads EPEVTQTPSHQVTQMGQEVILRCVPISNHLYFYWYRQILGQKVEFLVSFYNNEISEKSEIFDDQFSVERPDGSNFTLKIRSTKLEDSAMYFCASSPSYEQYFGPGTRLTVT.

The V gene is TRBV19, the J gene TRBJ2-2; D unresolved. Deletions cut 3 bases from V and 4 bases from J, with 6 bases between. The CDR3 spans 13 residues. Germline loops: CDR1 LNHDA, CDR2 SQIVND (reference sequence). This CDR3 reads CASSMGPTGELFF. In DNA, the CDR3 is TGTGCCAGTAGTATGGGTCCCACCGGGGAGCTGTTTTTT.